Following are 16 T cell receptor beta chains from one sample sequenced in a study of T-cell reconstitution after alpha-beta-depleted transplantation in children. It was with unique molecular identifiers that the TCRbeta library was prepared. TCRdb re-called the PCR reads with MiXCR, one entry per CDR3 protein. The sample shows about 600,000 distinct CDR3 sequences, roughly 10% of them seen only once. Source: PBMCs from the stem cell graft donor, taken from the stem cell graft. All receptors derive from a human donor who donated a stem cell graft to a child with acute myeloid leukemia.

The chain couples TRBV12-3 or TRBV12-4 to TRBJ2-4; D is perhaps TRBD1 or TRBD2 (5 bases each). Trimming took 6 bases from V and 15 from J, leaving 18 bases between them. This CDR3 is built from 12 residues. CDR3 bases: TGTGCCAGCAGCATAACCGGGACGGGTCGGTACTTC. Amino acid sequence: CASSITGTGRYF.

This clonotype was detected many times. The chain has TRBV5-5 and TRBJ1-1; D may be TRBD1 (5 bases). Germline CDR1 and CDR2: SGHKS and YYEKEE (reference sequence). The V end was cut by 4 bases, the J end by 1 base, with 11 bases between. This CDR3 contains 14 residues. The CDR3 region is CASSTRQWNTEAFF. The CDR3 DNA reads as TGTGCCAGCAGCACGCGACAGTGGAACACTGAAGCTTTCTTT.

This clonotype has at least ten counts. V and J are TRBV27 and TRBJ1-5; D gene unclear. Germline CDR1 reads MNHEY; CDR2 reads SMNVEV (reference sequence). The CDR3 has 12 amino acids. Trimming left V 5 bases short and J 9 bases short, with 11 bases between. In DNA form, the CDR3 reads TGTGCCAGCAGTCCAACCCCGTGGCCCCAGCATTTT. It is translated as CASSPTPWPQHF.

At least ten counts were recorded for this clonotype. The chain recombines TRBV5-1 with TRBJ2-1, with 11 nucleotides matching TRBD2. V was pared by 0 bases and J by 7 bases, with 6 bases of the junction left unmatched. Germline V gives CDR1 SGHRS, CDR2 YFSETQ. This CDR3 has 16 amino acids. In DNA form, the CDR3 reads TGCGCCAGCAGCTTGGAGCTAGCGGGAGGTTCTAATGAGCAGTTCTTC. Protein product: CASSLELAGGSNEQFF.

The CDR3 DNA follows: TGTGCCAGCAGCTTGGACGCAATGGGAGATACGCAGTATTTT. Amino acids: CASSLDAMGDTQYF. V usage is TRBV7-2 and J usage is TRBJ2-3, with D uncertain. Germline CDR1 reads SGHTA; CDR2 reads FQGNSA. V lost 3 bases, J lost 5 bases, and 12 bases lay in between. This CDR3 spans 14 amino acids.

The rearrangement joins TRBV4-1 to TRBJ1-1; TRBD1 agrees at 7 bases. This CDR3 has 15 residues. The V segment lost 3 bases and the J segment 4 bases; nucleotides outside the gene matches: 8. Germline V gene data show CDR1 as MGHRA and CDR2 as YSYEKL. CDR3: CASSQQGGGGTEAFF. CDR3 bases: TGCGCCAGCAGCCAGCAGGGGGGAGGCGGCACTGAAGCTTTCTTT.

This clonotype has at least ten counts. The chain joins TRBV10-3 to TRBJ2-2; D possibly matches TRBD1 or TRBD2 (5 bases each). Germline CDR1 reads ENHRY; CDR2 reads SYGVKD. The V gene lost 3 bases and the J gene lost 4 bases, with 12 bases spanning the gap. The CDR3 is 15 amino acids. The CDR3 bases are TGTGCCATCAGTGACCCGGGACGGATCACCGGGGAGCTGTTTTTT. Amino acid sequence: CAISDPGRITGELFF.

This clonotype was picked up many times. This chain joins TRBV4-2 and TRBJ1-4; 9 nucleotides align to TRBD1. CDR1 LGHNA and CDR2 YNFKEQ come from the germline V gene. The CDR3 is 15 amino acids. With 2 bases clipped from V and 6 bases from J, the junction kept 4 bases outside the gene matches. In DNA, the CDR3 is TGTGCCAGCAGCCAACCGGGACAGGGAGATGAAAAACTGTTTTTT. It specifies CASSQPGQGDEKLFF.

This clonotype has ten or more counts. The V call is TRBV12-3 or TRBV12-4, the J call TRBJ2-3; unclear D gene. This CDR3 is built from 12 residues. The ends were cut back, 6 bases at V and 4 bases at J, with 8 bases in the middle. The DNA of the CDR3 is TGTGCCAGCAGCCCGAGCGCAGATACGCAGTATTTT. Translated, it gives CASSPSADTQYF.

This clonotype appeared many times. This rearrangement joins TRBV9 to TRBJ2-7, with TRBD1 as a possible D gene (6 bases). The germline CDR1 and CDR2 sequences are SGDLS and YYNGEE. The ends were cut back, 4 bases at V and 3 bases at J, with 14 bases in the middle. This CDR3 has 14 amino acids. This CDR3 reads CASSPWGQGYEQYF. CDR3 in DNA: TGTGCCAGCAGCCCCTGGGGGCAGGGCTACGAGCAGTACTTC. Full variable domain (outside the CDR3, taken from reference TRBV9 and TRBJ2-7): DSGVTQTPKHLITATGQRVTLRCSPRSGDLSVYWYQQSLDQGLQFLIQYYNGEERAKGNILERFSAQQFPDLHSELNLSSLELGDSALYFCASSPWGQGYEQYFGPGTRLTVT.

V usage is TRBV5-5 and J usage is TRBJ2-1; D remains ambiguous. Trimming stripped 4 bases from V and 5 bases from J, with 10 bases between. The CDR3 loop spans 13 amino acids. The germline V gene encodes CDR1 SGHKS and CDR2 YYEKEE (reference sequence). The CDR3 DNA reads TGTGCCAGCAGCCGTCGGTTGGACAATGAGCAGTTCTTC. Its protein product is CASSRRLDNEQFF.

The CDR3 bases are TGCAGTGCTTCTGACAGGGGGCGAGACTATGGCTACACCTTC. Residues: CSASDRGRDYGYTF. The chain combines TRBV20-1 with TRBJ1-2; 10 bases map to TRBD1. Germline CDR1 DFQATT, CDR2 SNEGSKA (reference sequence). The CDR3 spans 14 residues. The V segment lost 5 bases and the J segment 3 bases; nucleotides outside the gene matches: 6.

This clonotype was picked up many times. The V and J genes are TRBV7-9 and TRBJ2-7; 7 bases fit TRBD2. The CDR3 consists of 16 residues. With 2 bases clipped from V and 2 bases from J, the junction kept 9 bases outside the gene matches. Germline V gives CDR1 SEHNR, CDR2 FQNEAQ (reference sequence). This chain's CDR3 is CASSLMSWGGTYEQYF. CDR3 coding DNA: TGTGCCAGCAGCTTAATGTCCTGGGGGGGAACCTACGAGCAGTACTTC. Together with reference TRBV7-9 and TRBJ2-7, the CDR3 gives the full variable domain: DTGVSQNPRHKITKRGQNVTFRCDPISEHNRLYWYRQTLGQGPEFLTYFQNEAQLEKSRLLSDRFSAERPKGSFSTLEIQRTEQGDSAMYLCASSLMSWGGTYEQYFGPGTRLTVT.

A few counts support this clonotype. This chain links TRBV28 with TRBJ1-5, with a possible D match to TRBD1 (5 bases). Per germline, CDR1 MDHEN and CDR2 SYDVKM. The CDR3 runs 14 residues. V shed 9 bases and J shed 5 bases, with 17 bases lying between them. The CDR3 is CASSLPGVDQPQHF. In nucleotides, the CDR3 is TGTGCCAGTAGCCTTCCGGGGGTGGATCAGCCCCAGCATTTT.

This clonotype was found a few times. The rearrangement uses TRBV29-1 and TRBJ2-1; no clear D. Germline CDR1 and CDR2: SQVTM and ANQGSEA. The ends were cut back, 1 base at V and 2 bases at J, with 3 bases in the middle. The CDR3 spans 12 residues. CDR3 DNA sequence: TGCAGCGTTGAAGTGCCCTACAATGAGCAGTTCTTC. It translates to CSVEVPYNEQFF.

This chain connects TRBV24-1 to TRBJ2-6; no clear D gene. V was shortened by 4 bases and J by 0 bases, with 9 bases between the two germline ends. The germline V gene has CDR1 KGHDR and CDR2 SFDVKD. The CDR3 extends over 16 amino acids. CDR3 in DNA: TGTGCCACCAGTGAGCAGACACACTCTGGGGCCAACGTCCTGACTTTC. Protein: CATSEQTHSGANVLTF.